This T cell receptor beta chain was profiled in a study of T cells after yellow fever vaccination. Study-level points and caveats: Clonotypes shared by both compartments, CD4 and CD8, made up a small share. In post-booster samples, most primary-vaccination clones reappeared (approximately 97% CD4, 70% to 90% CD8).

TCRdb independently ran MiXCR on the 5' RACE reads; one entry per CDR3 protein. The table has roughly 320,000 distinct CDR3 sequences, roughly 10% seen once. This clonotype appeared a few times. Antigen unknown. The germline V gene encodes CDR1 LNHDA and CDR2 SQIVND (reference sequence). V was pared by 3 bases and J by 7 bases, with 16 bases between. This CDR3 region has 15 residues. The receptor was derived from a man aged 18 to 29 who received the YFV17D yellow fever vaccine. The V call is TRBV19, the J call TRBJ1-5; D call uncertain. The sample consisted of CD4+ T cells sorted from PBMCs, taken 45 days after the yellow fever booster vaccination. The CDR3, as DNA: TGTGCCAGTAGTATTGGTAACGCGGGGAGACAGCCCCAGCATTTT. Protein sequence: CASSIGNAGRQPQHF.